Presented here are 29 T cell receptor beta chains from one specimen sequenced in a study of beta chain features in type 1 diabetes. The isolated RNA, all of it, was reverse transcribed, so expressed TCRB transcripts were what got sequenced. Produced via immunoSEQ multiplex PCR; TCRdb's table is partial and in-frame only. Found here are around 50,000 clones, about 48% of them singletons; the top ten hold approximately 0.13%. Study outcomes and limitations: Across all four CD4+ subsets, people with type 1 diabetes showed modestly shorter TCRB CDR3s.

These receptors' antigens are unknown. The specimen sequenced was stem cell memory CD4+ T cells from blood. The receptors were gathered from a young man with type 1 diabetes.

The rearrangement links TRBV7-8 to TRBJ2-1; 9 bases are a match to TRBD2. Unmatched junction bases numbered 9, after V lost 2 bases and J lost 7 bases. This CDR3 spans 16 amino acids. Germline V gene lookup returns CDR1 SGHVS and CDR2 FQNEAQ. CDR3 protein: CASSLPTSGFKNEQFF. The CDR3 coding sequence is TGTGCCAGCAGCTTACCCACTAGCGGGTTTAAAAATGAGCAGTTCTTC.

This clone has only a few counts. The gene calls are TRBV5-1 and TRBJ2-2; the D is unclear. The CDR3 length is 13 residues. From germline, CDR1 is SGHRS and CDR2 YFSETQ. Trimming stripped 1 base from V and 5 bases from J, with 6 bases between. The CDR3, as DNA: TGCGCCAGCAGCTTGTCCTTTACCGGGGAGCTGTTTTTT. This translates into CASSLSFTGELFF.

The gene calls are TRBV14 and TRBJ2-7, with D maybe TRBD1 (5 bases). The CDR3 consists of 14 residues. Trimming removed 9 bases at V and 4 bases at J, with 19 bases between. The germline gives CDR1 SGHDN, CDR2 FVKESK. The chain's CDR3 is CARGGQQPVYEQYF. The CDR3, as DNA: TGTGCCAGGGGTGGACAACAGCCCGTTTACGAGCAGTACTTC.

The chain carries TRBV7-9 and TRBJ1-2, with D unresolved. The length of the CDR3 is 15 residues. Germline assignment: CDR1 SEHNR and CDR2 FQNEAQ (reference sequence). V dropped 6 bases and J dropped 8 bases, with 22 bases sitting between them. The CDR3: CASRRTGEEDRGYTF. Written as DNA, the CDR3 is TGTGCCAGCAGACGAACCGGGGAAGAAGATCGGGGCTACACCTTC.

The chain recombines TRBV27 with TRBJ2-2; D is ambiguous. V was cut by 1 base and J by 1 base, with 4 bases left in between. CDR1 and CDR2 from the germline V gene are MNHEY and SMNVEV (reference sequence). The CDR3 has 14 residues. The DNA for the CDR3 is TGTGCCAGCAGTTTATTTCGGAACACCGGGGAGCTGTTTTTT. Translating it yields CASSLFRNTGELFF.

J is TRBJ2-3 and V is TRBV5-1, with 8 nucleotides matching TRBD2. This CDR3 is built from 14 residues. Germline trimming cut 7 bases from V and 0 bases from J; bases unmatched to any gene: 4. Germline lookup yields CDR1 SGHRS and CDR2 YFSETQ. The CDR3 region is CASGGGPSTDTQYF. CDR3 DNA sequence: TGCGCCAGCGGCGGGGGGCCTAGCACAGATACGCAGTATTTT.

In this sample, this clone turned up a few times. The chain combines TRBV7-2 with TRBJ2-7; maybe TRBD1 (5 bases). V lost 1 base, J lost 5 bases, and 15 bases lay in between. This CDR3 has 15 residues. CDR1 SGHTA and CDR2 FQGNSA come from the germline V gene. CDR3: CASSLGQGLIHEQYF. The DNA of the CDR3 is TGTGCCAGCAGCTTAGGTCAGGGTCTCATCCACGAGCAGTACTTC.

The chain combines TRBV19 with TRBJ1-1, with D possibly being TRBD1 (5 bases). Trimming cost V 3 bases and J 4 bases, with 9 bases left between them. From germline, CDR1 is LNHDA and CDR2 SQIVND (reference sequence). This CDR3 is built from 13 residues. The CDR3 sequence: CASSIQGGTEAFF. CDR3 sequence (DNA): TGTGCCAGTAGTATTCAGGGTGGCACTGAAGCTTTCTTT.

V usage is TRBV7-9 and J usage is TRBJ1-1, with no clear D. V lost 5 bases and J lost 5, with 12 bases in between. The CDR3 contains 13 residues. Germline V gives CDR1 SEHNR, CDR2 FQNEAQ (reference sequence). The CDR3 region is CASSTRTGTEAFF. CDR3 in DNA: TGTGCCAGCAGCACACGGACTGGGACTGAAGCTTTCTTT. Variable domain in full (rest from reference TRBV7-9 and TRBJ1-1): DTGVSQNPRHKITKRGQNVTFRCDPISEHNRLYWYRQTLGQGPEFLTYFQNEAQLEKSRLLSDRFSAERPKGSFSTLEIQRTEQGDSAMYLCASSTRTGTEAFFGQGTRLTVV.

This clone was picked up one time. This sequence joins TRBV19 and TRBJ1-2; 7 positions agree with TRBD1. The germline V gene encodes CDR1 LNHDA and CDR2 SQIVND (reference sequence). The length of the CDR3 is 12 residues. The V segment lost 8 bases and the J segment 8 bases; nucleotides outside the gene matches: 8. CDR3 region: CASLTGAGGYTF. CDR3 coding DNA: TGTGCCAGTCTAACAGGGGCAGGCGGCTACACCTTC.

This clone was seen only a few times. The rearrangement joins TRBV18 to TRBJ1-1, with no clear D. Germline V CDR1 and CDR2: KGHSH, LQKENI. The V gene lost 6 bases and the J gene lost 5 bases, with 16 bases spanning the gap. This CDR3 is 14 amino acids long. CDR3 region: CASSDLRPDTEAFF. Written as DNA, the CDR3 is TGTGCCAGCTCCGACTTGCGCCCGGATACTGAAGCTTTCTTT.

This chain links TRBV5-1 with TRBJ2-1; 9 nucleotides agree with TRBD2. This CDR3 has 14 amino acids. V trimming: 10 bases; J trimming: 7 bases; junction bases outside the gene matches: 12. In germline, CDR1 is SGHRS, CDR2 YFSETQ. CDR3 sequence: CASRRAGGLNEQFF. The CDR3 DNA is TGCGCCTCCAGGAGGGCGGGAGGGCTAAATGAGCAGTTCTTC.

This sequence joins TRBV19 and TRBJ1-1, with D possibly TRBD1 on 5 matching bases. Trimming took off 5 bases at V and 4 bases at J, with 8 bases between the two ends. Germline V CDR1 and CDR2: LNHDA, SQIVND (reference sequence). This CDR3 has 12 residues. CDR3 sequence (DNA): TGTGCCAGTAGTGCCAGGGTCACTGAAGCTTTCTTT. It codes for CASSARVTEAFF.

V and J are TRBV9 and TRBJ2-5; TRBD2 matches 8 bases. There are 16 residues in the CDR3. Looked up from germline, CDR1 is SGDLS and CDR2 is YYNGEE. V dropped 0 bases and J dropped 7; count of bases not matched to a gene: 11. The DNA of the CDR3 is TGTGCCAGCAGCGTAGGTTCCGGGAGGGTTGATGTGACCCAGTACTTC. Translation gives CASSVGSGRVDVTQYF.

This clone was found a few times. The CDR3 here is CASSYPGGGYEQYF. The CDR3 region has the DNA TGCGCCAGCAGCTACCCGGGGGGAGGCTACGAGCAGTACTTC. The chain employs TRBV5-1 and TRBJ2-7, with 7 bases matching TRBD2. Trimming removed 3 bases from V and 3 bases from J; junction bases left unmatched: 6. Germline V gives CDR1 SGHRS, CDR2 YFSETQ. This CDR3 has 14 residues. The full variable domain, its missing parts supplied by reference TRBV5-1 and TRBJ2-7, is KAGVTQTPRYLIKTRGQQVTLSCSPISGHRSVSWYQQTPGQGLQFLFEYFSETQRNKGNFPGRFSGRQFSNSRSEMNVSTLELGDSALYLCASSYPGGGYEQYFGPGTRLTVT.

This clone was counted only a few times. The genes are TRBV4-3 and TRBJ1-4; 9 nucleotides align to TRBD1. V lost 0 bases and J lost 7; bases outside the gene matches: 9. CDR3 length: 17 residues. Germline V gene sequence: CDR1 LGHNA, CDR2 YSLEER. CDR3 in amino acids: CASSQDPAGTGSEKLFF. CDR3 sequence (DNA): TGCGCCAGCAGCCAAGACCCCGCCGGGACAGGGAGTGAAAAACTGTTTTTT.

The chain is built from TRBV7-9 and TRBJ2-3, with D possibly TRBD1 on 6 matching bases. V lost 6 bases and J 7 bases, leaving 11 bases between the germline ends. This CDR3 comprises 12 residues. CDR1 and CDR2 (germline): SEHNR, FQNEAQ (reference sequence). CDR3 loop: CASRWTVNTQYF. DNA of the CDR3: TGTGCCAGCAGATGGACAGTCAATACGCAGTATTTT. Combining the CDR3 with reference TRBV7-9 and TRBJ2-3 gives the whole variable domain DTGVSQNPRHKITKRGQNVTFRCDPISEHNRLYWYRQTLGQGPEFLTYFQNEAQLEKSRLLSDRFSAERPKGSFSTLEIQRTEQGDSAMYLCASRWTVNTQYFGPGTRLTVL.

The chain uses TRBV13 and TRBJ1-2; 7 bases fit TRBD1. J gave up 6 bases and V 3 bases, and 10 bases lay outside the gene matches. Germline values: CDR1 PRHDT, CDR2 FYEKMQ (reference sequence). The CDR3 extends over 15 amino acids. In DNA, the CDR3 is TGTGCCAGCAGCTTGTCCGGGACAGCGGAACATGGCTACACCTTC. Its translation is CASSLSGTAEHGYTF.

V gene TRBV5-1 combines with J gene TRBJ1-1, with D unresolved. This CDR3 region has 15 residues. Per the germline V gene, CDR1 is SGHRS and CDR2 is YFSETQ. Trimming cost V 0 bases and J 1 base, with 10 bases left between them. CDR3 in DNA: TGCGCCAGCAGCTTGGCCGTGAGAAGGAACACTGAAGCTTTCTTT. This gives the protein CASSLAVRRNTEAFF.

This clone was detected only a few times. This chain connects TRBV7-2 to TRBJ2-7, with TRBD2 matching 8 bases. With V trimmed by 2 bases and J by 0 bases, 12 bases remained unmatched. CDR1 is SGHTA and CDR2 is FQGNSA in the germline V gene. The CDR3 spans 18 residues. The CDR3 nucleotides are TGTGCCAGCAGCTTACGGACCACGGGGGGGACCGTCTCCTACGAGCAGTACTTC. Its protein is CASSLRTTGGTVSYEQYF.

The rearrangement uses TRBV5-1 and TRBJ2-1, with 9 bases fitting TRBD1. V was pared by 0 bases and J by 6 bases, with 4 bases of the junction left unmatched. From germline, CDR1 is SGHRS and CDR2 YFSETQ. The CDR3 extends over 15 amino acids. CDR3 loop: CASSLVGTGSNEQFF. For the CDR3, the DNA is TGCGCCAGCAGCTTGGTGGGGACAGGGAGCAATGAGCAGTTCTTC.

This rearrangement joins TRBV6-5 to TRBJ2-2; 8 bases are a match to TRBD1. This CDR3 has 15 amino acids. The V segment lost 7 bases and the J segment 5 bases; nucleotides outside the gene matches: 9. The germline gives CDR1 MNHEY, CDR2 SVGAGI. CDR3 DNA sequence: TGTGCCAGCAACACCCTACAGGGGGTTACCGGGGAGCTGTTTTTT. This gives the protein CASNTLQGVTGELFF.

In this sample, this clone turned up a few times. The chain has TRBV28 and TRBJ2-1; TRBD2 agrees at 9 bases. The trim removed 5 bases at V and 4 bases at J, leaving 6 bases unmatched. The V gene's germline CDR1 is MDHEN and CDR2 SYDVKM. The CDR3 length is 15 residues. CDR3 region: CASSPGLAIYNEQFF. The DNA for the CDR3 is TGTGCCAGCAGTCCCGGACTAGCGATTTACAATGAGCAGTTCTTC.

This sequence joins TRBV20-1 and TRBJ2-5; no definite D call. CDR3 size: 11 residues. The germline CDR1 and CDR2 sequences are DFQATT and SNEGSKA (reference sequence). The ends were cut back, 1 base at V and 5 bases at J, with 5 bases in the middle. CDR3 residues: CSARVAETQYF. The CDR3 DNA reads as TGCAGTGCTAGAGTGGCTGAGACCCAGTACTTC.

This rearrangement joins TRBV9 to TRBJ2-7, with a tentative D call TRBD1 (5 bases). Germline V gene sequence: CDR1 SGDLS, CDR2 YYNGEE. This CDR3 is 13 amino acids long. V was clipped by 0 bases and J by 6 bases, with 10 bases between them. Here the CDR3 DNA reads TGTGCCAGCAGCGTAGGGCCGACAGCCGAGCAGTACTTC. It specifies CASSVGPTAEQYF.

This clone has a handful of counts. This rearrangement joins TRBV7-3 to TRBJ2-2, with D hard to call. Germline V gives CDR1 SGHTA, CDR2 FQGTGA. V was clipped by 5 bases and J by 7 bases, with 11 bases between them. The CDR3 totals 13 residues. The CDR3: CASSLLNGGELFF. The CDR3 DNA follows: TGTGCCAGCAGCCTTCTGAACGGCGGGGAGCTGTTTTTT. The entire variable domain, with the rest obtained from reference TRBV7-3 and TRBJ2-2, is as follows: GAGVSQTPSNKVTEKGKYVELRCDPISGHTALYWYRQSLGQGPEFLIYFQGTGAADDSGLPNDRFFAVRPEGSVSTLKIQRTERGDSAVYLCASSLLNGGELFFGEGSRLTVL.

In its sample, this clone was seen a few times. V usage is TRBV7-2 and J usage is TRBJ2-7; 10 nucleotides agree with TRBD2. Trimming cost V 1 base and J 2 bases; bases outside gene matches: 2. The length of the CDR3 is 15 residues. Germline CDR1 and CDR2: SGHTA and FQGNSA. The CDR3 DNA is TGTGCCAGCAGCTTAGGCCTAGCGGGAGCCTACGAGCAGTACTTC. This translates into CASSLGLAGAYEQYF.

The genes are TRBV4-2 and TRBJ2-5; D is undetermined. Deletions cut 2 bases from V and 3 bases from J, with 19 bases between. The CDR3 length is 17 residues. Germline CDR1 is LGHNA and CDR2 is YNFKEQ. The CDR3 DNA sequence: TGTGCCAGCAGCCAAACTGGGCTTGGCTGGCAGGAAGAGACCCAGTACTTC. It specifies CASSQTGLGWQEETQYF.

The chain is built from TRBV6-6 and TRBJ2-4, with TRBD1 identical over 8 bases. The CDR3 runs 12 residues. The J segment lost 7 bases and the V segment lost 6 bases, leaving 2 bases of the junction unmatched. CDR1 and CDR2 from the germline V gene are MNHNY and SVGAGI (reference sequence). Written as DNA, the CDR3 is TGTGCCAGCAGGTGGACAGGGAACATTCAGTACTTC. It specifies CASRWTGNIQYF.